This paragraph covers one T cell receptor (beta chain) sequence. The CDR3 is 16 residues long. Looked up from germline, CDR1 is SGDLS and CDR2 is YYNGEE. V lost 0 bases to trimming and J lost 2 bases; unmatched junction nucleotides: 8. Sequencing used immunoSEQ multiplex PCR; TCRdb keeps in-frame clones, though not all of them. The data contain about 180,000 clones, 83% of them singletons. This sample was included in a study of blood T cell repertoires in COVID-19. Looking at the study overall: Whether acute or convalescent, the COVID-19 samples came from the United States, Italy and Spain.

This TCR came from a human donor in a cohort sampled during active COVID-19. The specimen was peripheral blood. The rearrangement joins TRBV9 to TRBJ2-7, with 7 positions matching TRBD2. The CDR3 protein is CASSVDPGLRPYEQYF. The CDR3 DNA follows: TGTGCCAGCAGCGTAGATCCGGGACTAAGACCCTACGAGCAGTACTTC. The entire variable domain, with the rest obtained from reference TRBV9 and TRBJ2-7, is as follows: DSGVTQTPKHLITATGQRVTLRCSPRSGDLSVYWYQQSLDQGLQFLIQYYNGEERAKGNILERFSAQQFPDLHSELNLSSLELGDSALYFCASSVDPGLRPYEQYFGPGTRLTVT.